This entry concerns a single T cell receptor beta chain. Some clones are missing from TCRdb's copy, which holds only in-frame ones; the method was immunoSEQ multiplex PCR. The sample consists of tens of thousands of clones, less than 85% of them appearing once. Germline V gene lookup returns CDR1 SEHNR and CDR2 FQNEAQ (reference sequence). The ends were cut back, 2 bases at V and 1 base at J, with 6 bases in the middle. The CDR3 has 13 amino acids. The data originate from a study of blood T cell repertoires in COVID-19. Study as a whole: The samples span acute and convalescent COVID-19 from the United States, Italy and Spain. PBMCs, B-cell-depleted T cells, or T cells provided the cDNA or gDNA that made up the material.

The chain combines TRBV7-9 with TRBJ2-7; D call uncertain. Sequenced: peripheral blood. This receptor was identified in a man of 80 years or more with active or convalescent COVID-19. The CDR3, as DNA: TGTGCCAGCAGCTTAACTTGGTCCTACGAGCAGTACTTC. Amino acid sequence: CASSLTWSYEQYF.